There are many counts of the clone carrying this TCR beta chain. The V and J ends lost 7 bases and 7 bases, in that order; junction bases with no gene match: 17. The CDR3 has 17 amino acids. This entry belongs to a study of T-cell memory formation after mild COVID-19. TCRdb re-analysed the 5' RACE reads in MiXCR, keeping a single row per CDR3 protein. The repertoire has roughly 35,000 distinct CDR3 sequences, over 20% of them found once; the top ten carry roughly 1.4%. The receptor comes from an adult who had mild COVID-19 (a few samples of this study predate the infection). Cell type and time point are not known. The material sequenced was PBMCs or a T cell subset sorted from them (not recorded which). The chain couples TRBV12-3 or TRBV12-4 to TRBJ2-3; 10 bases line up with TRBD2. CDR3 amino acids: CASTSGGRGLATNTQYF. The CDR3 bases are TGTGCCAGCACCTCGGGGGGGAGGGGACTAGCGACTAATACGCAGTATTTT.